This is a list of T cell receptor beta chains from one sample in a study of human versus mouse CDR3 diversity and MHC coevolution. Libraries were prepared by immunoSEQ multiplex PCR; TCRdb keeps only in-frame clonotypes and omits some of them. The sample includes 50,000 to 70,000 clones, 85% to 95% of them seen just once. Sequences were obtained from naive CD4+ T cells from blood. The source of these receptors is a person in their sixties in good health. Both conserved end residues are part of each CDR3. The order of the fields is V gene, D gene, clone size, J gene, CDR3 protein, CDR3 DNA. D genes are given only for firm matches. Where a row states a size, it is once, few, many or the class of an expanded clone; other rows omit it.

TRBV19,NA,NA,TRBJ1-1,CASSIRAWDTEAFF,TGTGCCAGTAGTATCAGGGCTTGGGACACTGAAGCTTTCTTT
TRBV19,NA,NA,TRBJ1-2,CASSTQTAGNYGYTF,TGTGCCAGTAGTACCCAGACAGCTGGGAACTATGGCTACACCTTC
TRBV6-1,NA,NA,TRBJ1-4,CASSPAGADGEKLFF,TGTGCCAGCAGTCCTGCTGGGGCTGACGGTGAAAAACTGTTTTTT
TRBV5-4,TRBD1,NA,TRBJ2-4,CASSFPGQGKNIQYF,TGTGCCAGCAGCTTCCCGGGACAGGGGAAAAACATTCAGTACTTC
TRBV5-4,TRBD2,NA,TRBJ2-3,CASSARLAGASTDTQYF,TGTGCCAGCAGCGCCAGACTAGCGGGAGCAAGCACAGATACGCAGTATTTT
TRBV5-1,TRBD2,NA,TRBJ2-3,CASSLVLAGGTDTQYF,TGCGCCAGCAGCTTGGTGTTAGCGGGAGGGACAGATACGCAGTATTTT
TRBV18,NA,NA,TRBJ2-5,CASPPVSGETQYF,TGTGCCAGCCCACCGGTATCGGGGGAGACCCAGTACTTC
TRBV29-1,NA,NA,TRBJ1-1,CSVRGSVTEAFF,TGCAGCGTTCGGGGATCGGTCACTGAAGCTTTCTTT
TRBV4-1,NA,NA,TRBJ2-3,CASSQDRERLGVTSTDTQYF,TGCGCCAGCAGCCAAGATAGGGAGCGACTAGGCGTCACTAGCACAGATACGCAGTATTTT
TRBV5-3,NA,once,TRBJ2-3,CARSFPPQGKSTDTQYF,TGTGCCAGAAGCTTTCCACCGCAGGGAAAAAGCACAGATACGCAGTATTTT
TRBV19,TRBD1,once,TRBJ1-6,CASRAEVGQANSPLHF,TGTGCCAGTAGGGCGGAGGTGGGACAGGCTAATTCACCCCTCCACTTT
TRBV2,NA,NA,TRBJ1-5,CASSEARRDQPQHF,TGTGCCAGCAGTGAAGCGAGGAGAGATCAGCCCCAGCATTTT
TRBV6-1,TRBD1,NA,TRBJ2-5,CASSEAGTVWRQYF,TGTGCCAGCAGTGAAGCAGGGACAGTTTGGCGGCAGTACTTC
TRBV28,TRBD1,NA,TRBJ1-4,CASHRGREKLFF,TGTGCCAGCCACAGGGGGCGGGAAAAACTGTTTTTT
TRBV5-1,NA,NA,TRBJ2-3,CASRFRLGVSDTQYF,TGCGCCAGCAGATTCCGACTAGGTGTGTCAGATACGCAGTATTTT
TRBV30,NA,NA,TRBJ1-1,CAWTTAYRHMNTEAFF,TGTGCCTGGACCACTGCGTATCGACACATGAACACTGAAGCTTTCTTT
TRBV28,NA,NA,TRBJ1-5,CASSRGGSRNQPQHF,TGTGCCAGCAGCCGGGGGGGTTCCCGTAATCAGCCCCAGCATTTT
TRBV11-2,NA,NA,TRBJ2-7,CASSLSRGAVYEQYF,TGTGCCAGCAGCCTCTCCCGCGGGGCAGTTTACGAGCAGTACTTC
TRBV5-1,NA,NA,TRBJ1-4,CASSSGEKLFF,TGCGCCAGCAGCTCCGGTGAAAAACTGTTTTTT
TRBV29-1,TRBD1,NA,TRBJ2-7,CSVRDRGLIYEQYF,TGCAGCGTTAGGGACAGGGGGTTAATCTACGAGCAGTACTTC
TRBV25-1,TRBD2,NA,TRBJ2-1,CASRATSGRINEQFF,TGTGCCAGCAGAGCTACTAGCGGGAGGATTAATGAGCAGTTCTTC
TRBV7-2,NA,NA,TRBJ1-2,CASSASPNGYTF,TGTGCCAGCAGCGCCAGTCCGAATGGCTACACCTTC
TRBV2,TRBD1,NA,TRBJ1-4,CASSARTGRNEKLFF,TGTGCCAGCAGTGCCCGGACAGGGAGGAATGAAAAACTGTTTTTT
TRBV19,TRBD1,NA,TRBJ1-5,CASKGGQGDYSNQPQHF,TGTGCCAGTAAGGGGGGCCAGGGGGATTATAGCAATCAGCCCCAGCATTTT
TRBV20-1,NA,NA,TRBJ2-5,CSAEGVETQYF,TGCAGTGCTGAGGGGGTGGAGACCCAGTACTTC
TRBV19,TRBD1,NA,TRBJ2-1,CASARRQGVNEQFF,TGTGCCAGTGCGCGGAGACAGGGGGTCAATGAGCAGTTCTTC
TRBV5-1,NA,NA,TRBJ2-5,CASSLVFGEIQETQYF,TGCGCCAGCAGCTTGGTATTTGGGGAGATACAAGAGACCCAGTACTTC